The T cell receptor (beta chain) described here comes from a study of T cells in localized non-small cell lung cancer. The CDR3 has 15 residues. Germline assignment: CDR1 MNHEY and CDR2 SVGAGI. Trimming cost V 2 bases and J 3 bases, with 11 bases left between them. Study outcomes and limitations: Detection in adjacent lung was observed for a median roughly 62 of the top 100 tumor clones. Longer overall survival was seen with higher T cell density measured in blood.

This clone turned up a few times. Its specificity is not known. Repertoires were generated with immunoSEQ multiplex PCR, while TCRdb's copy carries only in-frame clones and drops some. The sample holds tens of thousands of clones, roughly 90% seen once. The chain joins TRBV6-5 to TRBJ2-1; D is perhaps TRBD1 (5 bases). The source material was peripheral blood mononuclear cells, sampled before any cancer treatment. This clonotype was sampled from a woman aged 35 to 75 with stage III lung adenocarcinoma. The CDR3 coding sequence is TGTGCCAGCAGTTACCTCACCGACAGCTACAATGAGCAGTTCTTC. Its protein is CASSYLTDSYNEQFF.